The 27 T cell receptor beta chains below were found in one sample sequenced in a study of blood T cell repertoires in COVID-19. Produced via immunoSEQ multiplex PCR; TCRdb's table is partial and in-frame only. The sample yields fewer than 200,000 clones, 70% to 90% seen once. Sequencing input: peripheral blood. The receptors shown here come from a man aged 60-69 years who had recovered from COVID-19.

The CDR3 sequence is CASSLGQGDEQYF. The CDR3 region has the DNA TGTGCCAGCAGCTTGGGACAGGGGGACGAGCAGTACTTC. This chain joins TRBV11-3 and TRBJ2-7, with TRBD1 matching 11 bases. The trim removed 3 bases at V and 5 bases at J, leaving 0 bases unmatched. There are 13 residues in the CDR3. CDR1 and CDR2 (germline): SGHNT, YENEEA.

This chain connects TRBV6-5 to TRBJ2-3, with 10 bases matching TRBD2. The CDR3 extends over 15 amino acids. CDR1 and CDR2 from the germline V gene are MNHEY and SVGAGI. Trimming removed 2 bases from V and 4 bases from J; junction bases left unmatched: 3. CDR3 DNA sequence: TGTGCCAGCAGTTACGGAGCGGGGGGGTCAGATACGCAGTATTTT. Encoded protein: CASSYGAGGSDTQYF.

This clone was seen once. The chain uses TRBV29-1 and TRBJ1-1; the match to TRBD1 covers 10 bases. The ends lost 6 bases at V and 1 base at J; junction bases unmatched: 8. CDR1 is SQVTM and CDR2 is ANQGSEA in the germline V gene. The CDR3 sequence is 15 residues long. The CDR3 DNA is TGCAGCGTCGCGGACAGGGGGAGGGGGAACACTGAAGCTTTCTTT. Translating it yields CSVADRGRGNTEAFF.

V and J are TRBV7-6 and TRBJ1-3; weak D call: TRBD1 (5 bases). Germline V gene lookup returns CDR1 SGHVS and CDR2 FNYEAQ. CDR3 length: 15 residues. V was trimmed by 5 bases and J by 6 bases, leaving 17 bases between them. CDR3 loop: CASSLRGREENTIYF. CDR3 in DNA: TGTGCCAGCAGCCTTCGTGGCAGGGAAGAAAACACCATATATTTT.

This clone has a handful of counts. The CDR3: CASSLGQGSFNQPQHF. CDR3 nucleotide sequence: TGTGCCAGCAGCTTAGGACAGGGTTCTTTTAATCAGCCCCAGCATTTT. This chain joins TRBV7-9 and TRBJ1-5; 7 nucleotides line up with TRBD1. The V segment lost 1 base and the J segment 4 bases; nucleotides outside the gene matches: 7. This CDR3 region has 16 residues. Germline V gives CDR1 SEHNR, CDR2 FQNEAQ (reference sequence).

This clone has only one observation. The genes are TRBV19 and TRBJ2-2, with 7 bases lining up with TRBD2. V lost 1 base to trimming and J lost 4 bases; unmatched junction nucleotides: 0. This CDR3 comprises 14 residues. Germline V gives CDR1 LNHDA, CDR2 SQIVND (reference sequence). The CDR3 sequence: CASSIGGGTGELFF. The CDR3 DNA is TGTGCCAGTAGTATAGGCGGGGGCACCGGGGAGCTGTTTTTT.

This chain links TRBV29-1 with TRBJ1-5, with 9 bases identical to TRBD1. V shed 6 bases and J 6 bases; nucleotides not matched to a gene: 6. The CDR3 totals 13 residues. Per germline, CDR1 SQVTM and CDR2 ANQGSEA. CDR3 residues: CSVVTGGGQPQHF. CDR3 nucleotides: TGCAGCGTCGTTACAGGGGGCGGTCAGCCCCAGCATTTT.

There are many counts of this clone. The V and J genes are TRBV13 and TRBJ2-7; D is ambiguous. The V end lost 3 bases, the J end lost 2 bases, and 11 bases lay between the germline ends. The V gene's germline CDR1 is PRHDT and CDR2 FYEKMQ (reference sequence). This CDR3 comprises 14 residues. CDR3 region: CASSLGLAAYEQYF. DNA for the CDR3: TGTGCCAGCAGCTTGGGTTTGGCGGCCTACGAGCAGTACTTC.

This clone was counted a single time. This rearrangement joins TRBV6-5 to TRBJ2-7, with 10 bases matching TRBD2. The CDR3 sequence is 14 residues long. V was clipped by 8 bases and J by 2 bases; unmatched bases: 6. Germline values: CDR1 MNHEY, CDR2 SVGAGI. Here the CDR3 DNA reads TGTGCCAGCTCAGCGGGGGGGGTAACCTACGAGCAGTACTTC. Amino acids: CASSAGGVTYEQYF.

The chain recombines TRBV7-9 with TRBJ1-4; D is unclear. Trimming pared 8 bases from V and 2 bases from J, leaving 15 bases between. The CDR3 runs to 15 residues. Germline V CDR1 and CDR2: SEHNR, FQNEAQ (reference sequence). The CDR3 loop reads CASSLLLDTNEKLFF. The DNA for the CDR3 is TGTGCCAGCTCACTATTGCTAGACACTAATGAAAAACTGTTTTTT.

This clone was detected a few times. The chain links TRBV7-2 to TRBJ2-1, with TRBD1 identical over 7 bases. The CDR3 extends over 14 amino acids. The V segment lost 2 bases and the J segment 8 bases; nucleotides outside the gene matches: 6. Germline lookup yields CDR1 SGHTA and CDR2 FQGNSA. The CDR3 region is CASSLMTGWYEQFF. The CDR3 DNA is TGTGCCAGCAGCTTAATGACAGGGTGGTATGAGCAGTTCTTC.

This chain links TRBV27 with TRBJ1-1; TRBD1 might be the D (6 bases). V was pared by 3 bases and J by 5 bases, with 16 bases between. Germline loops: CDR1 MNHEY, CDR2 SMNVEV (reference sequence). This CDR3 is built from 15 residues. The CDR3 DNA reads TGTGCCAGCAGTTTGGACCCGCCGGGACAAACTGAAGCTTTCTTT. Translation gives CASSLDPPGQTEAFF.

The chain joins TRBV9 to TRBJ2-7; the D is unclear. The CDR3 extends over 15 amino acids. V was cut by 4 bases and J by 0 bases, with 14 bases left in between. The germline V gene encodes CDR1 SGDLS and CDR2 YYNGEE. CDR3 region: CASSPRYDSSYEQYF. The CDR3 nucleotides read TGTGCCAGCAGCCCCCGTTATGATAGCTCCTACGAGCAGTACTTC.

In this sample, this clone turned up a few times. This chain links TRBV2 with TRBJ2-7, with TRBD1 as a possible D gene (6 bases). Trimming removed 6 bases from V and 2 bases from J, with 17 bases in between. Germline V CDR1 and CDR2: SNHLY, FYNNEI. This CDR3 is built from 15 residues. CDR3 DNA: TGTGCCAGCAGCCGAACCGGACAGCCGACCTACGAGCAGTACTTC. It yields the protein CASSRTGQPTYEQYF. Looking up the rest from reference TRBV2 and TRBJ2-7 gives the full variable domain: EPEVTQTPSHQVTQMGQEVILRCVPISNHLYFYWYRQILGQKVEFLVSFYNNEISEKSEIFDDQFSVERPDGSNFTLKIRSTKLEDSAMYFCASSRTGQPTYEQYFGPGTRLTVT.

The chain joins TRBV24-1 to TRBJ2-1, with 7 bases that match TRBD2. Germline CDR1 KGHDR, CDR2 SFDVKD. With 5 bases clipped from V and 9 bases from J, the junction kept 9 bases outside the gene matches. The CDR3 extends over 14 amino acids. In DNA, the CDR3 is TGTGCCACCAGTGTCCTGGGGGGGTCGGGTGAGCAGTTCTTC. It translates to CATSVLGGSGEQFF.

DNA of the CDR3: TGTGCCAGCAGTAGGACAGGTCCTGGTGGCTACACCTTC. This codes for CASSRTGPGGYTF. The chain joins TRBV6-5 to TRBJ1-2; TRBD1 aligns across 7 bases. Germline V CDR1 and CDR2: MNHEY, SVGAGI. CDR3 length equals 13 residues. V was pared by 5 bases and J by 7 bases, with 7 bases of the junction left unmatched.

This clone has only a few counts. The chain links TRBV6-6 to TRBJ1-1; D uncertain. Trimming removed 6 bases from V and 8 bases from J, with 13 bases in between. The CDR3 covers 12 residues. Looked up from germline, CDR1 is MNHNY and CDR2 is SVGAGI (reference sequence). DNA of the CDR3: TGTGCCAGCAGCCTCCCGGGGTCGGAAGCTTTCTTT. It translates to CASSLPGSEAFF.

This clone appeared a single time. The V call is TRBV5-1, the J call TRBJ1-2, with unresolved D. CDR1 and CDR2 (germline): SGHRS, YFSETQ. Trimming shortened V by 0 bases and J by 8 bases, and 14 bases separated the two germline ends. The CDR3 contains 14 residues. The CDR3 is CASSLGGWEGGYTF. In DNA, the CDR3 is TGCGCCAGCAGCTTGGGAGGCTGGGAGGGAGGCTACACCTTC.

The genes are TRBV3-1 (or the pseudogene TRBV3-2) and TRBJ1-2; a weak D match, TRBD1 (5 bases). Trimming stripped 0 bases from V and 4 bases from J, with 15 bases between. Germline values: CDR1 LGHDT, CDR2 YNNKEL (reference sequence). The CDR3 contains 16 residues. CDR3 sequence reads: CASSQDPGDRGYGYTF. CDR3 bases: TGTGCCAGCAGCCAAGATCCGGGGGATAGAGGCTATGGCTACACCTTC.

This rearrangement joins TRBV2 to TRBJ2-1; 8 nucleotides align to TRBD2. The CDR3 runs 13 residues. V shed 2 bases, J shed 12 bases, and the junction held 6 bases outside the gene matches. Germline V gene sequence: CDR1 SNHLY, CDR2 FYNNEI. The CDR3 spells CASSESRGGVQFF. The CDR3 region has the DNA TGTGCCAGCAGTGAATCCCGGGGGGGAGTGCAGTTCTTC.

V usage is TRBV7-8 and J usage is TRBJ1-5, with 7 bases matching TRBD1. CDR1 and CDR2 (germline): SGHVS, FQNEAQ. The trim removed 5 bases at V and 6 bases at J, leaving 13 bases unmatched. This CDR3 contains 16 residues. The CDR3 is CASSRGTGAGGQPQHF. The CDR3 nucleotides are TGTGCCAGCAGCCGGGGAACAGGGGCGGGGGGTCAGCCCCAGCATTTT.

The V call is TRBV19, the J call TRBJ1-2, with 8 bases aligning to TRBD1. The CDR3 has 15 amino acids. Germline V gene lookup returns CDR1 LNHDA and CDR2 SQIVND (reference sequence). The V and J ends lost 4 bases and 7 bases, in that order; junction bases with no gene match: 11. As DNA, the CDR3 is TGTGCCAGTAGTACAGACAGGGGTCATCATGTTGGCTACACCTTC. Its protein is CASSTDRGHHVGYTF. The full variable domain, completed using reference TRBV19 and TRBJ1-2, is DGGITQSPKYLFRKEGQNVTLSCEQNLNHDAMYWYRQDPGQGLRLIYYSQIVNDFQKGDIAEGYSVSREKKESFPLTVTSAQKNPTAFYLCASSTDRGHHVGYTFGSGTRLTVV.

V usage is TRBV6-5 and J usage is TRBJ2-1; D is unresolved. With 6 bases removed from V and 9 bases from J, the gap between germline ends came to 18 bases. CDR1 is MNHEY, CDR2 SVGAGI, per germline. This CDR3 region has 14 residues. This CDR3 reads CASRRLLIFSEQFF. The CDR3 region has the DNA TGTGCCAGCAGACGACTCCTGATCTTTAGTGAGCAGTTCTTC.

This clone was counted once. This rearrangement joins TRBV19 to TRBJ2-7, with D possibly TRBD1 on 7 matching bases. Germline V CDR1 and CDR2: LNHDA, SQIVND (reference sequence). The CDR3 runs to 15 residues. The V and J ends lost 3 bases and 7 bases respectively, with 19 bases between them. Written as DNA, the CDR3 is TGTGCCAGTAGTATCGAGGGAGGAGGGGGCAGAGAGCAGTACTTC. Protein product: CASSIEGGGGREQYF.

The chain joins TRBV10-3 to TRBJ1-2; 11 positions agree with TRBD1. This CDR3 spans 16 amino acids. Germline CDR1 reads ENHRY; CDR2 reads SYGVKD. Trimming took 0 bases from V and 8 from J; bases not matched to a gene: 8. The CDR3 sequence: CAISESPGQGVGGYTF. DNA for the CDR3: TGTGCCATCAGTGAGTCCCCGGGACAGGGGGTAGGGGGCTACACCTTC.

The chain links TRBV29-1 to TRBJ1-2; no clear D. The germline V and J ends were trimmed by 7 bases and 3 bases, with 12 bases remaining between them. Germline CDR1 is SQVTM and CDR2 is ANQGSEA. This CDR3 is 12 amino acids long. CDR3 DNA: TGCAGCGCCCTCGGAGGAGACTATGGCTACACCTTC. Translation: CSALGGDYGYTF.

J is TRBJ1-6 and V is TRBV7-3; D gene unclear. Trimming stripped 2 bases from V and 7 bases from J, with 6 bases between. This CDR3 comprises 13 residues. CDR1 SGHTA and CDR2 FQGTGA come from the germline V gene. In nucleotides, the CDR3 is TGTGCCAGCAGCTTAGGCGGGAATTCACCCCTCCACTTT. This gives the protein CASSLGGNSPLHF.